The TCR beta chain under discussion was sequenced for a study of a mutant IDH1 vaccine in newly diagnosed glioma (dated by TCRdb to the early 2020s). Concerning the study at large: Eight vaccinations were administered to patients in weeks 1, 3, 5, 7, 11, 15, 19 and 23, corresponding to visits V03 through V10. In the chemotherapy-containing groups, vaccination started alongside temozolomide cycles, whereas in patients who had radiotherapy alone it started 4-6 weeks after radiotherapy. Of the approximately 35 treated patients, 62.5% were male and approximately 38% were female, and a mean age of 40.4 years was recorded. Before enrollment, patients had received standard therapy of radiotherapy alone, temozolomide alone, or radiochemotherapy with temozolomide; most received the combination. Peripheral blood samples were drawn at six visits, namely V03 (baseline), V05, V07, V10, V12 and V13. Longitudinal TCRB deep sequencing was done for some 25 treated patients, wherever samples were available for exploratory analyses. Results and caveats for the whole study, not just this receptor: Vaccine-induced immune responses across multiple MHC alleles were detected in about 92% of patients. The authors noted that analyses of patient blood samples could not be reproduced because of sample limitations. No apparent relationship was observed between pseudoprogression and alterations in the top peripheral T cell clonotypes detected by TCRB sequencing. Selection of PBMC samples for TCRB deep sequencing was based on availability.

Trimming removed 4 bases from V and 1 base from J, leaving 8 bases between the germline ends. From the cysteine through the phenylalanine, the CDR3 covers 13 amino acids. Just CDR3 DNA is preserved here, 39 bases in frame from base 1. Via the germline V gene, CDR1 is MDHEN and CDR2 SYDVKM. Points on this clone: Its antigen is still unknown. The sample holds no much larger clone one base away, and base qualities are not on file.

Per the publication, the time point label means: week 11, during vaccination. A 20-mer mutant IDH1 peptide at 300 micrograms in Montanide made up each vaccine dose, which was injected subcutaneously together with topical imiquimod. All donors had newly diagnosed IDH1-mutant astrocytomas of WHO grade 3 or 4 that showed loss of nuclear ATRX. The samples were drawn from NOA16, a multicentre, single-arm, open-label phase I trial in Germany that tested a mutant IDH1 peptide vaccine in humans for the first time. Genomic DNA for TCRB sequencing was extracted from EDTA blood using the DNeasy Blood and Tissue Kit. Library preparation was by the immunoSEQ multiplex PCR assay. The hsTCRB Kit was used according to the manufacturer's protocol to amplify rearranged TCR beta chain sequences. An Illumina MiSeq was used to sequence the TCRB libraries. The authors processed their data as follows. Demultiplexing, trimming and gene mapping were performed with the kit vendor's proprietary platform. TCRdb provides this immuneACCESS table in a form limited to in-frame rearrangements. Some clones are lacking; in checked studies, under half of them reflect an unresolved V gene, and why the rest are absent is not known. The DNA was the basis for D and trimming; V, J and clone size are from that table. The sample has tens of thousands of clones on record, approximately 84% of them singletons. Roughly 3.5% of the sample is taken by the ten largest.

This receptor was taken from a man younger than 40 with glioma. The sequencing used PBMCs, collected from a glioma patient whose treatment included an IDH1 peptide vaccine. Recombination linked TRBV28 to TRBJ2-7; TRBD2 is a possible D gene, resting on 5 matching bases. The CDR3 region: CASSYGESYEQYF. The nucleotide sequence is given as TGTGCCAGCAGTTACGGGGAGTCCTACGAGCAGTACTTC.